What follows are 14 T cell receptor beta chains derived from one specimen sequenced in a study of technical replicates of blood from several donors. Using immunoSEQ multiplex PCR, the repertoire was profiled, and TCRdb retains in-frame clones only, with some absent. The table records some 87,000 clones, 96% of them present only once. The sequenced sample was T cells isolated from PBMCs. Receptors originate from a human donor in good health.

CDR3 coding DNA: TGCAGTGCTAGCCAATTGGAGCAGTTCTTC. It specifies CSASQLEQFF. The chain combines TRBV20-1 with TRBJ2-1; the D is unclear. The V gene's germline CDR1 is DFQATT and CDR2 SNEGSKA (reference sequence). The CDR3 has 10 residues. Between the trimmed V and J ends, which lost 3 bases and 10 bases, there was a span of 7 bases.

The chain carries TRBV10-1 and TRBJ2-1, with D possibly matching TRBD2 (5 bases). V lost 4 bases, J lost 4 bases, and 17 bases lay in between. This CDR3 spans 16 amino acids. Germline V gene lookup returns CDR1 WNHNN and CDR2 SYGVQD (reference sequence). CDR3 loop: CASSGMWGEGYNEQFF. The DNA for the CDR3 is TGCGCCAGCAGTGGGATGTGGGGTGAGGGTTACAATGAGCAGTTCTTC.

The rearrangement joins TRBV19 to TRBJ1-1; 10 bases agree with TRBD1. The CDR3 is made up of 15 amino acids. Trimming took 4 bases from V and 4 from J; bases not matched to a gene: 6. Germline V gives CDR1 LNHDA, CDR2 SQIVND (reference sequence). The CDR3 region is CASSRGGTGVTEAFF. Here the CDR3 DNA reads TGTGCCAGTAGTAGAGGGGGGACAGGGGTCACTGAAGCTTTCTTT. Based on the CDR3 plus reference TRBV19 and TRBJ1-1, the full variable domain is DGGITQSPKYLFRKEGQNVTLSCEQNLNHDAMYWYRQDPGQGLRLIYYSQIVNDFQKGDIAEGYSVSREKKESFPLTVTSAQKNPTAFYLCASSRGGTGVTEAFFGQGTRLTVV.

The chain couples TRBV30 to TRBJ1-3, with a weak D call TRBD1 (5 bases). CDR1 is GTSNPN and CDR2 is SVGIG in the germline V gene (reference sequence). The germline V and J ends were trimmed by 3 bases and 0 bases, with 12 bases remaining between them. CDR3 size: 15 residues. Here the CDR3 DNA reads TGTGCCTGGAGGGGGGACTTTTTCTCTGGAAACACCATATATTTT. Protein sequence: CAWRGDFFSGNTIYF.

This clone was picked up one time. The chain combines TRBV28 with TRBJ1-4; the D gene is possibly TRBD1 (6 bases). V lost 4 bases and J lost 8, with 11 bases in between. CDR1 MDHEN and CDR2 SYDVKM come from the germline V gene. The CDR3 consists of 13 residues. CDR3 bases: TGTGCCAGCAGTTCTGGACAGATAGAAAAACTGTTTTTT. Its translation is CASSSGQIEKLFF.

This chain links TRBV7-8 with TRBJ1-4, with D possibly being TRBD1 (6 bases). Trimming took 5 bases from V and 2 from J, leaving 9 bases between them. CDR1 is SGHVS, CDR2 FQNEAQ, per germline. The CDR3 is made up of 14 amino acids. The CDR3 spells CASSNDRTNEKLFF. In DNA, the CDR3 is TGTGCCAGCAGCAATGACAGGACTAATGAAAAACTGTTTTTT.

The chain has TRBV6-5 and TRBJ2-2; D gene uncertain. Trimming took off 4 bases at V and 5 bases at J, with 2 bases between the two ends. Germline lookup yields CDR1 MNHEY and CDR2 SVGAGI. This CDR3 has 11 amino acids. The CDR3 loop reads CASSSTGELFF. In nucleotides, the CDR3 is TGTGCCAGCAGTTCAACCGGGGAGCTGTTTTTT.

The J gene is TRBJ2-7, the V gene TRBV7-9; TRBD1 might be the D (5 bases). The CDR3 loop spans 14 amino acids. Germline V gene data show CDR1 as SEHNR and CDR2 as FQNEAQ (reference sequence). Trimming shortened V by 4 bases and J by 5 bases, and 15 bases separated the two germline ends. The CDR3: CASSSRVASDEQYF. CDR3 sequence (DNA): TGTGCCAGCAGCTCCAGGGTAGCTTCGGACGAGCAGTACTTC.

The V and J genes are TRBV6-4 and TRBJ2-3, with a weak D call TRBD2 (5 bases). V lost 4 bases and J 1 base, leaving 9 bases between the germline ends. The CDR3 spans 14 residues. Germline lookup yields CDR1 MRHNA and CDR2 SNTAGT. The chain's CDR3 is CASSGELGTDTQYF. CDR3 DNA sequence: TGTGCCAGCAGTGGGGAGTTGGGCACAGATACGCAGTATTTT.

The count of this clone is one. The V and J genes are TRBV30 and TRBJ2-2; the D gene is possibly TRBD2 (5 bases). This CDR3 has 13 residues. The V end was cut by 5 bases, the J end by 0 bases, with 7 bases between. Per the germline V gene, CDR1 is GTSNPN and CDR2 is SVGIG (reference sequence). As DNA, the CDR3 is TGTGCCTGGGGGAGAGCGAACACCGGGGAGCTGTTTTTT. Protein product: CAWGRANTGELFF.

This chain's CDR3 is CSASGQLSGTF. CDR3 sequence (DNA): TGCAGTGCTAGCGGACAACTATCCGGAACCTTC. The rearrangement joins TRBV20-1 to TRBJ1-2; maybe TRBD1 (5 bases). Trimming pared 3 bases from V and 14 bases from J, leaving 16 bases between. This CDR3 contains 11 residues. Germline CDR1 is DFQATT and CDR2 is SNEGSKA (reference sequence).

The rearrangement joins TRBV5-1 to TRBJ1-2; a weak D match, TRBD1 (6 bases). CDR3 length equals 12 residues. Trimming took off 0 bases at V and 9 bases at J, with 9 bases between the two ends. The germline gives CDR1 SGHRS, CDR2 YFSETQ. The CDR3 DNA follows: TGCGCCAGCAGCTTGGACAGGGTTAGCTACACCTTC. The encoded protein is CASSLDRVSYTF.

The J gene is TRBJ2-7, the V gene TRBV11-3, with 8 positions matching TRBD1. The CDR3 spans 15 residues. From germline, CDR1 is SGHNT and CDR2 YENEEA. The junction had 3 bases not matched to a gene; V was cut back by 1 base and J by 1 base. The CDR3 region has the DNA TGTGCCAGCAGCTTAGGCTACAGGGGGTCCTACGAGCAGTACTTC. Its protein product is CASSLGYRGSYEQYF.

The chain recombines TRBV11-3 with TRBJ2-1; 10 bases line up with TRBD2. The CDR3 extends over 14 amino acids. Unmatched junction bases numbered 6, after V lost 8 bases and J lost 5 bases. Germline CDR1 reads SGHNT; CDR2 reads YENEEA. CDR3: CASLGLAENNEQFF. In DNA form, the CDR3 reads TGTGCCAGCCTTGGACTAGCGGAAAACAATGAGCAGTTCTTC.